This TCR beta chain was found in a study of blood T cell repertoires in COVID-19. Study-level background: Acute and convalescent COVID-19 samples came from the United States, Italy and Spain.

Measured with immunoSEQ multiplex PCR; TCRdb has only the in-frame clones, and not every one. Here the sample spans around 240,000 clones, around 88% being singletons. Across roughly 25 US areas, participants ranged in age from about 18 to 90 years. Participant reports of clinical history set cohort assignment. This receptor was identified in a woman aged 45-65 years who had recovered from COVID-19. The specimen was PBMCs or T cells enriched from blood (not recorded which).

CDR3 region: CASRPPGGYTEAFF. The CDR3 DNA sequence: TGTGCCAGCAGGCCCCCGGGAGGGTACACTGAAGCTTTCTTT. The chain employs TRBV7-9 and TRBJ1-1, with no clear D. V lost 6 bases to trimming and J lost 3 bases, with 14 bases between them. CDR3 length: 14 residues. The germline gives CDR1 SEHNR, CDR2 FQNEAQ (reference sequence).